What follows is one T cell receptor beta chain and its context. This record belongs to a study of blood T cells in healthy people across ages. Together with a sample-barcoded 5' primer, a J-beta primer mix was included in a second PCR lasting about 7 to 11 cycles. A single record per CDR3 protein comes from TCRdb applying MiXCR to the 5' RACE reads. The data hold about 1.8 million distinct CDR3 sequences, with 40% to 55% observed a single time. Donors each provided ten milliliters of peripheral blood. Unmatched junction bases numbered 5, after V lost 4 bases and J lost 6 bases. This CDR3 comprises 13 residues. The germline gives CDR1 SGHDT, CDR2 YYEEEE.

The clonotype originates from a woman in her thirties or forties in good health. The rearrangement joins TRBV5-6 to TRBJ1-2, with TRBD1 matching 8 bases. The specimen sequenced was blood. The CDR3 region has the DNA TGTGCCAGCAGCGCGACGACAGGGGATGGCTACACCTTC. As protein: CASSATTGDGYTF. The full variable domain, its missing parts supplied by reference TRBV5-6 and TRBJ1-2, is DAGVTQSPTHLIKTRGQQVTLRCSPKSGHDTVSWYQQALGQGPQFIFQYYEEEERQRGNFPDRFSGHQFPNYSSELNVNALLLGDSALYLCASSATTGDGYTFGSGTRLTVV.